The 6 T cell receptor beta chains presented below share a single source sample, sequenced in a study of T cells in localized non-small cell lung cancer. Clones were sequenced by immunoSEQ multiplex PCR, and TCRdb holds only the in-frame ones, with some missing. This table holds 15,000 or so clones, 70% to 90% found once. This material consisted of peripheral blood, taken before any cancer treatment. These receptors originate from a male donor aged 60 or over with stage I lung adenocarcinoma.

The chain combines TRBV27 with TRBJ2-2, with 9 positions matching TRBD2. The germline gives CDR1 MNHEY, CDR2 SMNVEV (reference sequence). The CDR3 extends over 16 amino acids. V was clipped by 2 bases and J by 6 bases; unmatched bases: 7. CDR3 sequence (DNA): TGTGCCAGCAGTTTAAGGGTAGCGGGAGCCGCCGGGGAGCTGTTTTTT. Protein: CASSLRVAGAAGELFF.

CDR3: CSILDRETGELFF. The CDR3 nucleotides are TGCAGCATCCTCGACCGGGAGACCGGGGAGCTGTTTTTT. This chain joins TRBV29-1 and TRBJ2-2; D may be TRBD2 (6 bases). CDR3 length: 13 residues. Trimming pared 8 bases from V and 5 bases from J, leaving 15 bases between. Germline CDR1 reads SQVTM; CDR2 reads ANQGSEA.

V usage is TRBV5-1 and J usage is TRBJ1-4; 7 bases are a match to TRBD1. V shed 0 bases, J shed 7 bases, and the junction held 6 bases outside the gene matches. Germline values: CDR1 SGHRS, CDR2 YFSETQ. There are 15 residues in the CDR3. The CDR3 is CASSLGGQVTEKLFF. In DNA, the CDR3 is TGCGCCAGCAGCTTGGGAGGACAGGTCACTGAAAAACTGTTTTTT.

In its sample, this clone was seen once. CDR3 region: CASSHPGDSGNEKLFF. The CDR3 DNA follows: TGTGCCAGCAGTCACCCGGGGGACAGTGGGAATGAAAAACTGTTTTTT. The rearrangement links TRBV6-6 to TRBJ1-4; 7 bases fit TRBD1. CDR3 size: 16 residues. Germline trimming cut 5 bases from V and 5 bases from J; bases unmatched to any gene: 11. CDR1 is MNHNY, CDR2 SVGAGI, per germline (reference sequence).

V gene TRBV11-3 combines with J gene TRBJ1-6, with TRBD1 matching 10 bases. There are 15 residues in the CDR3. In germline, CDR1 is SGHNT, CDR2 YENEEA. V lost 5 bases to trimming and J lost 8 bases; unmatched junction nucleotides: 6. The CDR3 DNA is TGTGCCAGCAGCCTAGGGACAGGGGCCTATTCACCCCTCCACTTT. Its translation is CASSLGTGAYSPLHF.

The chain couples TRBV4-2 to TRBJ1-1; possible D gene TRBD1, 6 bases. CDR1 and CDR2 (germline): LGHNA, YNFKEQ. The CDR3 sequence is 14 residues long. With 2 bases removed from V and 4 bases from J, the gap between germline ends came to 11 bases. CDR3: CASSQLRRGTEAFF. CDR3 DNA sequence: TGTGCCAGCAGCCAACTCCGCAGGGGCACTGAAGCTTTCTTT.